The present TCR beta chain was sequenced within a study of CD8+CD57+ T cells in acquired aplastic anemia. At the level of the study: DNA per sorted CD4+ or CD8+ sample ranged about 0.2 to 30 ug, averaging around 3.2 ug.

CDR1 is MGHRA, CDR2 YSYEKL, per germline. Germline trimming cut 3 bases from V and 6 bases from J; bases unmatched to any gene: 3. This CDR3 has 14 amino acids. The patients chosen for sequencing had shown expansion of CD8+CD57+ cells (detected by flow cytometry). Regarding the study as a whole: Sharing between patients and controls was observed for around 30 CD8+ CDR3 sequences. The study found no significant CD8+ Simpson's diversity difference between patients and controls.

This clonotype was counted at least ten times. What it binds is unknown. TCR beta VDJ and CDR3 profiles were obtained from a genomic DNA template. TCRdb ran MiXCR on the reads and lists one entry per CDR3 protein. The sample holds 150,000 to 180,000 distinct CDR3 sequences, less than 60% seen once. This sequence was found in a human donor with aplastic anemia. Sequenced sample: sorted CD4+, CD8+, or CD8+CD57+ T cells (not recorded which) from PBMCs. This chain joins TRBV4-1 and TRBJ2-1, with 9 bases fitting TRBD1. CDR3: CASSQETGGNEQFF. The CDR3 coding sequence is TGCGCCAGCAGCCAGGAGACAGGGGGCAATGAGCAGTTCTTC.